This T cell receptor beta chain was sequenced during a study of OX40 agonist ivuxolimab in advanced cancers. Study information: Ivuxolimab, an agonistic anti-OX40 (CD134) antibody, was given to patients. Two patients with cutaneous melanoma and one with hepatocellular carcinoma, three in total, showed partial responses. Study results and limitations: Antigens targeted by the expanded peripheral T cells were not determined.

The table came from immunoSEQ multiplex PCR; TCRdb's copy has only in-frame clones and leaves some out. The data contain 27,000 or so clones, 84% of them singletons. About this clone itself: Its cognate antigen is unknown.

This CDR3 region has 17 residues. V lost 6 bases and J 4 bases, leaving 23 bases between the germline ends. Looked up from germline, CDR1 is MDHEN and CDR2 is SYDVKM. The TCR sequence derives from an adult with an advanced solid tumor such as melanoma, head and neck, liver or kidney cancer. This chain connects TRBV28 to TRBJ2-3; D may be TRBD1 (5 bases). Sample: CD4+ or CD8+ T cells sorted from blood, taken in a trial of the OX40 agonist ivuxolimab. This CDR3 is CASSPILLRGWSDTQYF. CDR3 nucleotide sequence: TGTGCCAGCAGCCCCATACTTTTAAGGGGATGGTCAGATACGCAGTATTTT.